This T cell receptor (beta chain) was captured by sequencing in a study of T cells after yellow fever vaccination. This CDR3 region has 14 residues. Germline loops: CDR1 SGHDT, CDR2 YYEEEE. Trimming removed 2 bases from V and 5 bases from J, with 14 bases in between. Remarks on this clonotype: Its antigen is still unknown.

TCRdb independently ran MiXCR on the 5' RACE reads; one entry per CDR3 protein. The sample consists of 450,000 to 550,000 distinct CDR3 sequences, approximately 21% of them appearing once. Study-wide findings and caveats: From the bulk population, abundant clonotypes could contaminate and appear within FACS-sorted repertoires. Weaker, the secondary response peaked sooner, at day 5 versus 15. Booster samples showed a return of most primary-vaccination clones (around 96% CD4, around 88% CD8).

The receptor's source is a young man who received the YFV17D yellow fever vaccine. The chain couples TRBV5-6 to TRBJ2-7, with D possibly being TRBD2 (7 bases). Here the sequenced sample was PBMCs, taken 15 days after the yellow fever booster vaccination. CDR3 sequence (DNA): TGTGCCAGCAGCTTTGGGGGGGCGCCGGACGAGCAGTACTTC. It specifies CASSFGGAPDEQYF. Filled out from reference TRBV5-6 and TRBJ2-7, the complete variable domain reads DAGVTQSPTHLIKTRGQQVTLRCSPKSGHDTVSWYQQALGQGPQFIFQYYEEEERQRGNFPDRFSGHQFPNYSSELNVNALLLGDSALYLCASSFGGAPDEQYFGPGTRLTVT.